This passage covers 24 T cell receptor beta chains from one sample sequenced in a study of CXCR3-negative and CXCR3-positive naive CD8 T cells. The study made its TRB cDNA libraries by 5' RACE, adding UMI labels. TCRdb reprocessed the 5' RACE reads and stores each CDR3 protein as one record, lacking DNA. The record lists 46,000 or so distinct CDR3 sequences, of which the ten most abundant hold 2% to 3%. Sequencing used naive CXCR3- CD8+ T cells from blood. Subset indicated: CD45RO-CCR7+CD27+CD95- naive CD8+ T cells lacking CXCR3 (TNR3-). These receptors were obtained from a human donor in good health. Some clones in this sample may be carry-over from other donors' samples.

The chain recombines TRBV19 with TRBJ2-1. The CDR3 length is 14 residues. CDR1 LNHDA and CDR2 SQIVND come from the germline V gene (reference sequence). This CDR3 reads CASQTESTYNEQFF.

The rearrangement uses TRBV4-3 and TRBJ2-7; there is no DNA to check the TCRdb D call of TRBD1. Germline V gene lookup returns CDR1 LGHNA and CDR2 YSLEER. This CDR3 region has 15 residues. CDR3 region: CASSPGGGVSYEQYF.

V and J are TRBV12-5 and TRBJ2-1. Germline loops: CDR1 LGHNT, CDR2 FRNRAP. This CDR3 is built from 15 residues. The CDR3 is CASGWQGISYNEQFF.

This CDR3 is CASRWGVLEQYF. The gene calls are TRBV12-3 or TRBV12-4 and TRBJ2-7; lacking DNA, the TRBD1 call made by TCRdb goes unchecked. CDR3 length: 12 amino acids.

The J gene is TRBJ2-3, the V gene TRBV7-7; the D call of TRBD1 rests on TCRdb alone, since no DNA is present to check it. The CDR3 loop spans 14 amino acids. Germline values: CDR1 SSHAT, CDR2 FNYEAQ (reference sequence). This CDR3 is CASSSQGSTDTQYF.

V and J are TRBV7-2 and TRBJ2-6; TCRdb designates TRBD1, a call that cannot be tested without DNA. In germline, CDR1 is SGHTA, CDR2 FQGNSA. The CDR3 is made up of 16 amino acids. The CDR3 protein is CASRTQGWSGANVLTF. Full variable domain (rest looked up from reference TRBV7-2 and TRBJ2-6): GAGVSQSPSNKVTEKGKDVELRCDPISGHTALYWYRQSLGQGLEFLIYFQGNSAPDKSGLPSDRFSAERTGGSVSTLTIQRTQQEDSAVYLCASRTQGWSGANVLTFGAGSRLTVL.

The CDR3 loop is CASSPSAGVYNEQFF. This chain uses TRBV12-3 or TRBV12-4 with TRBJ2-1; TCRdb names TRBD1, which stays unverified in the absence of DNA. This CDR3 has 15 residues.

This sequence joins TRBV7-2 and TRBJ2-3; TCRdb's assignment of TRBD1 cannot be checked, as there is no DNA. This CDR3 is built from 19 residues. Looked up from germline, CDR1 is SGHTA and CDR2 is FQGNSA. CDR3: CASSLAEGRTLPGTDTQYF.

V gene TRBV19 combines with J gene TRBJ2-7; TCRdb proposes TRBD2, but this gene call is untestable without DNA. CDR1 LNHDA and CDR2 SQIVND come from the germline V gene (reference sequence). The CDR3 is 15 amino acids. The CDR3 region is CASSPGLAGAYEQYF.

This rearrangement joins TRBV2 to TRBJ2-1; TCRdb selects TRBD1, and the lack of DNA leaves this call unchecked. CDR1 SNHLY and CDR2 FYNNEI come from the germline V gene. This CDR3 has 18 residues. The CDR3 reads CASSDPYVKKSSYNEQFF.

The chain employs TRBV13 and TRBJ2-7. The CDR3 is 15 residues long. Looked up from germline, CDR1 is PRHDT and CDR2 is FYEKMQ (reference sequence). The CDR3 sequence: CASSPMGSSSYEQYF.

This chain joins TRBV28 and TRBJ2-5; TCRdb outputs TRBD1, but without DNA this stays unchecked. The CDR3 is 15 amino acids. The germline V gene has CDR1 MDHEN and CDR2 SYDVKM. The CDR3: CASSPQGGLQETQYF.

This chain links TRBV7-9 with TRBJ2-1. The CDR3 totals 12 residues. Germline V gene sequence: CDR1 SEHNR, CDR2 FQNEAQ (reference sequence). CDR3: CASSRTGSEQFF.

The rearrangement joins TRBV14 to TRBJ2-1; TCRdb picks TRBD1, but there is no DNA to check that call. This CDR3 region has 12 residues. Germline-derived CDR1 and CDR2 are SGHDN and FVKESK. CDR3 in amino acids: CASSRGGNEQFF.

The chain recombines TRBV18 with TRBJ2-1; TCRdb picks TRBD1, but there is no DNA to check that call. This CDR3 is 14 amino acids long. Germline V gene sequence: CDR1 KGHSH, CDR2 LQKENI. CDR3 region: CASSPRPVEEEQFF.

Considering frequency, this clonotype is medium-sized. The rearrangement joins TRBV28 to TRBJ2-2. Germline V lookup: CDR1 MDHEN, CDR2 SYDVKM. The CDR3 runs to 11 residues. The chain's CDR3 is CASSLSGELFF.

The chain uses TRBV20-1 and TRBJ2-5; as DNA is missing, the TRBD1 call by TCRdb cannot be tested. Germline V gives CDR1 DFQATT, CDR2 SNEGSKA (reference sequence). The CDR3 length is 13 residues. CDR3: CSAKDPAEATQYF.

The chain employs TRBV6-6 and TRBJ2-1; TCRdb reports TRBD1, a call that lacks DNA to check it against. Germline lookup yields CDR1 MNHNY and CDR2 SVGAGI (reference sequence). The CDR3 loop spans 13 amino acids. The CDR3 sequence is CASRTPDNDEQFF.

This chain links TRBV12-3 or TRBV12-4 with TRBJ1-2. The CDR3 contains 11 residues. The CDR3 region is CASRTNYGYTF.

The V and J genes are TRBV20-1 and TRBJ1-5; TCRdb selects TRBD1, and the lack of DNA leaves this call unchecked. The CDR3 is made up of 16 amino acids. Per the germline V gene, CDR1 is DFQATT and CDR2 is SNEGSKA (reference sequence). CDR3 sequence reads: CSARDYPGGRNQPQHF.

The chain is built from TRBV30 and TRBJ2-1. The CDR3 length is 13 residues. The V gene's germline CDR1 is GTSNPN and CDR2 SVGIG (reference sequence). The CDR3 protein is CAWSVDSAYEQFF. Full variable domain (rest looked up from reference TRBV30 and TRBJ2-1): SQTIHQWPATLVQPVGSPLSLECTVEGTSNPNLYWYRQAAGRGLQLLFYSVGIGQISSEVPQNLSASRPQDRQFILSSKKLLLSDSGFYLCAWSVDSAYEQFFGPGTRLTVL.

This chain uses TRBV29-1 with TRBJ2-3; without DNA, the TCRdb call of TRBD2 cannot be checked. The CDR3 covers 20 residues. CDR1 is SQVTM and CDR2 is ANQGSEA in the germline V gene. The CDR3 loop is CSVWDRVLAGGSGGTDTQYF.

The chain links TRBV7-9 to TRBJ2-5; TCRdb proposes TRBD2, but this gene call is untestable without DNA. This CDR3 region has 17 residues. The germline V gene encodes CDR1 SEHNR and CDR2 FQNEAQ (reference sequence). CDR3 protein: CASSFPPDVAFQETQYF.

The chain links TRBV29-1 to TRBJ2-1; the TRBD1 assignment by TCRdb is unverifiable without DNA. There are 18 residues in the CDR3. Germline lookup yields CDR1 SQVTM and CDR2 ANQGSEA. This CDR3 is CSVEDPPGGAVSYNEQFF.